This T cell receptor beta chain was sequenced during a study of shared clonotypes between healthy human individuals. Some 30,000 T cell genomes, or roughly 200 ng DNA, went into the sorted-subset replicate PCRs. Only in-frame clones appear in the TCRdb table, and some are missing; sequencing was by immunoSEQ multiplex PCR. The data contain about 2.4 million clones, 93% of them singletons. V was shortened by 4 bases and J by 0 bases, with 10 bases between the two germline ends. CDR1 and CDR2 from the germline V gene are SQVTM and ANQGSEA. This CDR3 region has 14 residues. This clonotype originated in a young man in good health. Some clones in this sample may be carry-over from other donors' samples. V is TRBV29-1 and J is TRBJ2-1; D ambiguous. The sequenced material came from naive CD4+ T cells from PBMCs. Subset: CD45RA+ positively selected. The CDR3 DNA follows: TGCAGCGTTGTGTTCGGTTACTCCTACAATGAGCAGTTCTTC. Protein: CSVVFGYSYNEQFF.